These T cell receptor beta chains were read from a single sample in a study of human T cells and chemical hapten exposure. TCRdb independently ran MiXCR on the RACE reads; one entry per CDR3 protein. The sample contains 35,000 to 45,000 distinct CDR3 sequences, roughly an eighth of which appear only once. Sequencing used whole blood, obtained in connection with sensitization to the hapten diphenylcyclopropenone (DPC). All receptors come from a woman in her 30s with alopecia areata. Some clones in this sample may be carry-over from other donors' samples. Both conserved end residues are part of each CDR3. Each record gives: V gene, D gene, clone size, J gene, CDR3 protein, CDR3 DNA. A D gene is named only where the DNA matches it firmly. Clone size, where shown, is once, few, many, or a class for clones that have expanded.

TRBV7-2	TRBD2	many	TRBJ2-1	CASSLATGGRNNEQFF	TGTGCCAGCAGCTTAGCGACGGGCGGGAGAAACAATGAGCAGTTCTTC
TRBV20-1	.	.	TRBJ2-2	CSATARDRNTGELFF	TGCAGTGCTACGGCCCGGGATAGAAACACCGGGGAGCTGTTTTTT
TRBV5-1	.	few	TRBJ1-3	CASSFANTIYF	TGCGCCAGCAGCTTTGCAAACACCATATATTTT
TRBV6-2/TRBV6-3	.	few	TRBJ1-2	CASSYTGTNYGYTF	TGTGCCAGCAGTTACACAGGAACTAACTATGGCTACACCTTC
TRBV28	.	.	TRBJ1-6	CASKAGTDSPLHF	TGTGCCAGCAAGGCTGGTACGGATTCACCCCTCCACTTT
TRBV10-3	.	few	TRBJ1-1	CAIAGSKTEAFF	TGTGCCATCGCAGGGTCGAAGACTGAAGCTTTCTTT
TRBV20-1	.	few	TRBJ2-1	CSARALSSSYNEQFF	TGCAGTGCTAGAGCCCTGTCAAGCTCCTACAATGAGCAGTTCTTC
TRBV4-2	.	few	TRBJ2-7	CASSQDLLYEQYF	TGTGCCAGCAGCCAAGACCTGCTCTACGAGCAGTACTTC
TRBV20-1	TRBD2	few	TRBJ2-7	CSAVLAASSYEQYF	TGCAGTGCGGTCCTAGCGGCGAGCTCCTACGAGCAGTACTTC
TRBV19	.	many	TRBJ2-2	CATHPGGGRDTGELFF	TGTGCCACCCATCCTGGGGGGGGCCGCGACACCGGGGAGCTGTTTTTT
TRBV30	.	many	TRBJ2-5	CAWSVRLRETQYF	TGTGCCTGGAGTGTACGGCTAAGAGAGACCCAGTACTTC
TRBV21-1	.	many	TRBJ2-7	CASSNRVRDSYRGEQYF	TGTGCCAGCAGCAATAGGGTGCGGGACAGCTATCGAGGGGAGCAGTACTTC
TRBV7-2	TRBD2	many	TRBJ2-3	CASSLPLGGGSGIADTQYF	TGTGCCAGCAGCTTACCCCTGGGAGGAGGTAGCGGGATCGCAGATACGCAGTATTTT
TRBV18	.	many	TRBJ1-2	CASSPDKNYGYTF	TGTGCCAGCTCACCAGACAAAAACTATGGCTACACCTTC
TRBV7-2	.	many	TRBJ1-3	CASSVDRLYSGNTIYF	TGTGCCAGCAGCGTAGACAGGCTGTACTCTGGAAACACCATATATTTT
TRBV12-2	.	few	TRBJ1-4	CASRLLRLFF	TGTGCAAGTCGCCTCCTTAGGCTGTTTTTT
TRBV24-1	TRBD2	many	TRBJ2-1	CATSGRLAGYNEQFF	TGTGCCACCAGTGGAAGACTAGCGGGATACAATGAGCAGTTCTTC
TRBV20-1	.	.	TRBJ1-4	CSARDVSYREDEKLFF	TGCAGTGCTAGAGATGTTTCGTACAGGGAGGACGAAAAACTGTTTTTT
TRBV6-6	TRBD1	many	TRBJ1-5	CASRPTGGRNQPQHF	TGTGCCAGCAGACCAACAGGGGGGAGAAATCAGCCCCAGCATTTT
TRBV10-3	TRBD1	once	TRBJ1-3	CAISGQGAGNTIYF	TGTGCCATCAGTGGACAGGGAGCTGGAAACACCATATATTTT
TRBV6-2/TRBV6-3	.	.	TRBJ1-6	CASSYQDNSPLHF	TGTGCCAGCAGTTACCAGGATAATTCACCCCTCCACTTT
TRBV28	.	.	TRBJ1-3	CASSPHSNSGNTIYF	TGTGCCAGCAGTCCGCATAGCAACTCTGGAAACACCATATATTTT